This T cell receptor (beta chain) was recorded in a study of blood T cell repertoires in COVID-19 (dated by TCRdb to the early 2020s). Regarding the complete study: Collaborator samples came from the United States, Italy and Spain and covered acute and convalescent phases of COVID-19. The prospective study material was composed of cDNA or gDNA derived from T cells, B-cell-depleted T cells, or PBMCs. Deeply sampled blood TCRbeta repertoires from subjects exposed to, actively infected with, or recovered from COVID-19 were included in the dataset. A freely available public database, intended as a resource for researchers studying the immune response to SARS-CoV-2, is where the repertoires were released. The samples were drawn from the first 160 participants of the ongoing ImmuneRACE study and from some 1,300 subjects provided by 6 global collaborators. A de-identified subject ID, COVID-19 status, age in years and sex were almost always included in the sample metadata. Where HLA class I and class II types were available, the types were taken from metadata supplied by the sample provider, not from assay-based typing.

Participants in the prospective study were enrolled through a virtual design, were aged roughly 18 to 100 years, and lived in fewer than 30 United States geographic areas. Cohort assignment in the prospective study relied on participant-reported clinical history from a screening survey and a study questionnaire. Mobile phlebotomists in the prospective study collected whole blood, serum and a nasopharyngeal or oropharyngeal swab from every participant. Participants in the prospective study had the option to provide additional blood draws and questionnaires over a roughly 2-month period. Prospective study blood samples were shipped either frozen or at room temperature before DNA extraction. What the work shows at the level of the full study, not this receptor alone: How much clinical and demographic metadata was included differed by source and by participant, and the metadata was provided uncurated.

TCRbeta CDR3 regions were amplified from genomic DNA by means of the immunoSEQ Assay, a bias-controlled multiplex PCR. The paper's data handling went like this. The number of nucleated cells in each sample was estimated from the amplification of reference gene primers within the assay. Sequence reads were collapsed and filtered to measure the absolute abundance of every unique TCRbeta CDR3 rearrangement. For each sample, productive Simpson clonality was calculated as the square root of Simpson's diversity index over productive rearrangements. TCRdb took this table from immuneACCESS and kept in-frame rearrangements with V and J called. Such tables lack part of the clones; where checked against another copy, unresolved V genes explain under half of the gap, and the rest is unexplained. Clonal size and the V and J genes are those of that table, whereas D and trimming came from the DNA. This sample gives a few hundred thousand clones in total; 80% to 90% of them show up just once. The ten biggest clones cover about 14% of the sample.

A word on this clone: This clone's antigen is unknown. No base qualities exist here, and no much larger clone lies one base off it.

The sequenced material came from PBMCs or T cells enriched from blood (not recorded which). This receptor was identified in a woman aged 45-60 years with acute COVID-19.

CDR3 reads: CASSVVPLAGNEQFF. In nucleotide form, the sequence is TGTGCCAGCAGTGTAGTCCCCCTAGCGGGAAATGAGCAGTTCTTC. The chain couples TRBV6-4 to TRBJ2-1, with 9 junctional bases fitting TRBD2. Here V drops 4 bases and J drops 7 bases, and the junction holds 8 bases not matched to any gene. Sequences MRHNA (CDR1) and SNTAGT (CDR2) are obtained from the germline V gene. Counted from cysteine to phenylalanine, this CDR3 has 15 amino acids. Only the CDR3 part of the read is kept: 45 bases, read in frame from the first base.